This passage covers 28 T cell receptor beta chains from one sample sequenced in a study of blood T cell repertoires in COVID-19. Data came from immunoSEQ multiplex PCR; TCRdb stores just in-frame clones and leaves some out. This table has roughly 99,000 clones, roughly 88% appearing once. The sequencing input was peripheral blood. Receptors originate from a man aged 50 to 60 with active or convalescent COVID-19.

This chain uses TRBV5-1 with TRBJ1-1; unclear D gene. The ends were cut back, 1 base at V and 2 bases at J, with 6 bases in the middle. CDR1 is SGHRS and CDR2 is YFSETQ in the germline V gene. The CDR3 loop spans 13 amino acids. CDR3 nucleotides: TGCGCCAGCAGCTTGCAGGCTAACACTGAAGCTTTCTTT. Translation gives CASSLQANTEAFF.

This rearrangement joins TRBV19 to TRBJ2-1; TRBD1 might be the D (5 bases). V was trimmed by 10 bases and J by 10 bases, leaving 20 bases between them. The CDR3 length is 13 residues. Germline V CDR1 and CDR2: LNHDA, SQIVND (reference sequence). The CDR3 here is CATSWGSFEEQFF. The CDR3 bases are TGTGCCACCTCGTGGGGCTCCTTCGAGGAGCAGTTCTTC.

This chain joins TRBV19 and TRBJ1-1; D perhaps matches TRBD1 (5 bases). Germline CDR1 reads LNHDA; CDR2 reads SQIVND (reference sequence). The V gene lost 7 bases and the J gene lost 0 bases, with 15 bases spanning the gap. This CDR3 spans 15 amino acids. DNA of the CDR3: TGTGCCAGTACCACCGCGGGGGTTATGAACACTGAAGCTTTCTTT. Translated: CASTTAGVMNTEAFF.

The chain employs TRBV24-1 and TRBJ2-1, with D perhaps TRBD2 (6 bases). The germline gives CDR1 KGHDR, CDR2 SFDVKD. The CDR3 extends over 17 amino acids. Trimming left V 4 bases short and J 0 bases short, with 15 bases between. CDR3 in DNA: TGTGCCACCAGTGAGGAACGGGACTTGAGCTCCTACAATGAGCAGTTCTTC. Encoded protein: CATSEERDLSSYNEQFF.

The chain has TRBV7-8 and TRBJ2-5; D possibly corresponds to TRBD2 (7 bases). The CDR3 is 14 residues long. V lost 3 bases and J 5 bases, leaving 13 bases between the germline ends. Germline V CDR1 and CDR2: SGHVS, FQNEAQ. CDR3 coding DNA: TGTGCCAGCAGCTTCGGGGGGCGCAGGGAGACCCAGTACTTC. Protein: CASSFGGRRETQYF.

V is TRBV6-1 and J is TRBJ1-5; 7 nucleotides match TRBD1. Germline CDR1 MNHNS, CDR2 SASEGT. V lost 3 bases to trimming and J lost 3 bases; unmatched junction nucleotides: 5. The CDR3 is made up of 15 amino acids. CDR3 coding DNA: TGTGCCAGCAGTGAGGGACAGCTGTTCAATCAGCCCCAGCATTTT. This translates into CASSEGQLFNQPQHF.

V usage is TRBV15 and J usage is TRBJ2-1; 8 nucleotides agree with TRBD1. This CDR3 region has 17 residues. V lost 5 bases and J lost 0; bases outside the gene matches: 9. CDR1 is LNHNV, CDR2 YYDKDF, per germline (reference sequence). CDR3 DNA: TGTGCCACCAGCTCGCGCCGACAGGGGAGCTCCTACAATGAGCAGTTCTTC. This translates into CATSSRRQGSSYNEQFF.

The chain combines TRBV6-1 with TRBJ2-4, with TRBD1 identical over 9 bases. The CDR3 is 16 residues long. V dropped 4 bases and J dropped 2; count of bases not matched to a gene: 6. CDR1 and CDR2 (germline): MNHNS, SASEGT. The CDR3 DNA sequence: TGTGCCAGCAGTGGAACAGGGGGCGCAACCAAAAACATTCAGTACTTC. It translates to CASSGTGGATKNIQYF.

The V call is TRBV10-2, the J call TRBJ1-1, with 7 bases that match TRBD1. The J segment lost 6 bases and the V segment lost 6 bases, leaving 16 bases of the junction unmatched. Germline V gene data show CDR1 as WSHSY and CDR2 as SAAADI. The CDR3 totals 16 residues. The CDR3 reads CASSTLDREEIAEAFF. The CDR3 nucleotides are TGCGCCAGCAGCACCCTCGACAGGGAGGAAATCGCTGAAGCTTTCTTT.

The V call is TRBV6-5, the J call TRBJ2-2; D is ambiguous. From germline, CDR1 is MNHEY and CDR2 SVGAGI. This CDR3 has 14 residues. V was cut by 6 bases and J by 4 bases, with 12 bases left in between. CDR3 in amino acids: CASRTPSGTGELFF. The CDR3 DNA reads TGTGCCAGCAGAACTCCCTCGGGCACCGGGGAGCTGTTTTTT.

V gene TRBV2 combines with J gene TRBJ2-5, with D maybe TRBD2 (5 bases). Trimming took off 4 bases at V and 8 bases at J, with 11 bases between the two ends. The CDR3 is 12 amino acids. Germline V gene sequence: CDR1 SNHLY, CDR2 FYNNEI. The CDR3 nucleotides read TGTGCCAGCAGTGGAGGGTCCAGAACCCAGTACTTC. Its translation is CASSGGSRTQYF. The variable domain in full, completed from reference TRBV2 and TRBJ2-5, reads EPEVTQTPSHQVTQMGQEVILRCVPISNHLYFYWYRQILGQKVEFLVSFYNNEISEKSEIFDDQFSVERPDGSNFTLKIRSTKLEDSAMYFCASSGGSRTQYFGPGTRLLVL.

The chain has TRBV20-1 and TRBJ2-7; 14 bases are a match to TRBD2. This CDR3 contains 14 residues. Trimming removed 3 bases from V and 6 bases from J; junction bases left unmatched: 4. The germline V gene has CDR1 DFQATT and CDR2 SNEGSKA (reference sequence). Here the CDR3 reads CSASWGTSGGEQYF. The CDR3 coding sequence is TGCAGTGCTAGTTGGGGGACTAGCGGGGGCGAGCAGTACTTC.

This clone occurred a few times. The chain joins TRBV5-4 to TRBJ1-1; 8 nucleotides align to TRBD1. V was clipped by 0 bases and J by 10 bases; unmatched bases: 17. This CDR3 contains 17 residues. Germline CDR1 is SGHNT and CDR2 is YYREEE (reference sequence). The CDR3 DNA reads TGTGCCAGCAGCTTGGACGCGATAGTCGCAGGGGGCTATGGAGCTTTCTTT. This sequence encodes CASSLDAIVAGGYGAFF.

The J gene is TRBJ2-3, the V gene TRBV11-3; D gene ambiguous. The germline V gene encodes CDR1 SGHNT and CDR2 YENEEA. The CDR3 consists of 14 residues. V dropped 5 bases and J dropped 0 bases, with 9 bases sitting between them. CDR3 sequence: CASSPTASTDTQYF. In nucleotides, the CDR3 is TGTGCCAGCAGCCCAACAGCCAGCACAGATACGCAGTATTTT.

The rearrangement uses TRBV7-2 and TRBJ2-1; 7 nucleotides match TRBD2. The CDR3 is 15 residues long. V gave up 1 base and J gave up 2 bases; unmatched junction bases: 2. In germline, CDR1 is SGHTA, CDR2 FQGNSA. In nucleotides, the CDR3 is TGTGCCAGCAGCTTAGGGCGGGAGACCTACAATGAGCAGTTCTTC. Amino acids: CASSLGRETYNEQFF. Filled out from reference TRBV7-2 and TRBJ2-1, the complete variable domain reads GAGVSQSPSNKVTEKGKDVELRCDPISGHTALYWYRQSLGQGLEFLIYFQGNSAPDKSGLPSDRFSAERTGGSVSTLTIQRTQQEDSAVYLCASSLGRETYNEQFFGPGTRLTVL.

The CDR3 sequence is CASSRGLAGQTDTQYF. DNA for the CDR3: TGTGCCAGCAGTCGCGGACTAGCGGGACAGACAGATACGCAGTATTTT. The chain combines TRBV27 with TRBJ2-3; 12 bases are a match to TRBD2. Germline V lookup: CDR1 MNHEY, CDR2 SMNVEV (reference sequence). The CDR3 has 16 amino acids. J lost 3 bases, V lost 5 bases, and 6 bases had no gene match.

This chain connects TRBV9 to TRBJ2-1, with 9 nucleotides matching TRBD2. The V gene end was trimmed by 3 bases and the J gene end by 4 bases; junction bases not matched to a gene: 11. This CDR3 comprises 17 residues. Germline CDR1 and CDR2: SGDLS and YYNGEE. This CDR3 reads CASSALPGTSGYNEQFF. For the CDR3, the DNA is TGTGCCAGCAGCGCCCTACCGGGCACTAGCGGGTACAATGAGCAGTTCTTC. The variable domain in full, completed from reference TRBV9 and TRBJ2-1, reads DSGVTQTPKHLITATGQRVTLRCSPRSGDLSVYWYQQSLDQGLQFLIQYYNGEERAKGNILERFSAQQFPDLHSELNLSSLELGDSALYFCASSALPGTSGYNEQFFGPGTRLTVL.

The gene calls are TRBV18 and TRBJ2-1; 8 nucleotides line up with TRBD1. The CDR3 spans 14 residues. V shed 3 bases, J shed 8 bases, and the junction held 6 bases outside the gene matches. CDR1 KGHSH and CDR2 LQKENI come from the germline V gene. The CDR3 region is CASSPRTGHDEQFF. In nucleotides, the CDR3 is TGTGCCAGCTCACCTAGGACAGGGCACGATGAGCAGTTCTTC.

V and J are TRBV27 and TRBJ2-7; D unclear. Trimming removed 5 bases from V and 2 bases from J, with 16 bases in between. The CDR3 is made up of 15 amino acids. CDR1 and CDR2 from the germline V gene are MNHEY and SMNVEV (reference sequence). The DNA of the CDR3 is TGTGCCAGCAGTCTCGAACACACTACCACCTACGAGCAGTACTTC. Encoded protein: CASSLEHTTTYEQYF.

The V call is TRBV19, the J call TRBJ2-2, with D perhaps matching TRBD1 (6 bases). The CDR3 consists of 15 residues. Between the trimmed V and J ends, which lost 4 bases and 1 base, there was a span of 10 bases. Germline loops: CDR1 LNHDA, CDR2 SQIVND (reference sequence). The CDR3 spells CASSSGRGNTGELFF. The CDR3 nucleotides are TGTGCCAGTAGTAGTGGCAGGGGGAACACCGGGGAGCTGTTTTTT.

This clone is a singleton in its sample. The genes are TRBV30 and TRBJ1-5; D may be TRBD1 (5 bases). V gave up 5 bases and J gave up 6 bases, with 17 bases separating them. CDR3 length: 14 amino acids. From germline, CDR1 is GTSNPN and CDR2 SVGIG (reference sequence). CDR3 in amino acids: CAWAKGVGPQPQHF. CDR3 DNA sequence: TGTGCCTGGGCCAAAGGGGTAGGACCTCAGCCCCAGCATTTT.

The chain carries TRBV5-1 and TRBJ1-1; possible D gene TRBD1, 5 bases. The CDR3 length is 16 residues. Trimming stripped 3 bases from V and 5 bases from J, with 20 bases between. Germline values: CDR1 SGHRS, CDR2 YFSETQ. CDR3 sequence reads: CASSSSAGWGTTEAFF. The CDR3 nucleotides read TGCGCCAGCAGCTCTTCCGCGGGGTGGGGGACGACTGAAGCTTTCTTT.

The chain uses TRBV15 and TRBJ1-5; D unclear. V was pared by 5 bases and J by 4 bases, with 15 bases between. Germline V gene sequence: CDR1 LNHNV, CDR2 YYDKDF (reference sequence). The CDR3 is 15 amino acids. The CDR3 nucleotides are TGTGCCACCAGCTTCGGTCCCCCCGGGAATCAGCCCCAGCATTTT. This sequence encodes CATSFGPPGNQPQHF.

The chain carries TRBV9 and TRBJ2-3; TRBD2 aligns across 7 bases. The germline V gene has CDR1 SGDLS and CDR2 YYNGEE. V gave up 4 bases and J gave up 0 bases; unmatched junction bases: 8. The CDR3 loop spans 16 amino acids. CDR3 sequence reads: CASSQRAGTSTDTQYF. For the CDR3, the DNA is TGTGCCAGCAGCCAAAGAGCGGGGACCAGCACAGATACGCAGTATTTT.

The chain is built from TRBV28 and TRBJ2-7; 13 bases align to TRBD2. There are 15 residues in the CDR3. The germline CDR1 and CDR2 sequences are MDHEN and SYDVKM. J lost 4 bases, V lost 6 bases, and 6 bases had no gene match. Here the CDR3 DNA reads TGTGCCAGCAGGCGGGGACTAGCGGGATCTTACGAGCAGTACTTC. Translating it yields CASRRGLAGSYEQYF. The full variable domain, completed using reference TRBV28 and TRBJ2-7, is DVKVTQSSRYLVKRTGEKVFLECVQDMDHENMFWYRQDPGLGLRLIYFSYDVKMKEKGDIPEGYSVSREKKERFSLILESASTNQTSMYLCASRRGLAGSYEQYFGPGTRLTVT.

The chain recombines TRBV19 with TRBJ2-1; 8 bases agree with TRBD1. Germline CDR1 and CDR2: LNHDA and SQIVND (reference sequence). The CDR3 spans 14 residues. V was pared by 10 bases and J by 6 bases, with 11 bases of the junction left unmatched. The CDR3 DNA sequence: TGTGCCACCAACGGACAGGGTGGGCGCAATGAGCAGTTCTTC. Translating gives CATNGQGGRNEQFF.

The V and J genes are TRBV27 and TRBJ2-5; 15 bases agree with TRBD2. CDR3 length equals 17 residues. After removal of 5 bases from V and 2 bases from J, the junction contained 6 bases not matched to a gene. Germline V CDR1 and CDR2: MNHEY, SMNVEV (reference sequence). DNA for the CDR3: TGTGCCAGCAGTCAGGGACTAGCGGGAGGCGGGCAAGAGACCCAGTACTTC. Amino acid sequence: CASSQGLAGGGQETQYF.

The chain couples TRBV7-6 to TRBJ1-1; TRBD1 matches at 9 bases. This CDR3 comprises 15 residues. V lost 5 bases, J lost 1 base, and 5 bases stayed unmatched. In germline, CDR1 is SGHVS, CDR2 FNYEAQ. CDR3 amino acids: CASSRTTGGNTEAFF. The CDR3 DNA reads TGTGCCAGCAGCCGAACGACAGGGGGGAACACTGAAGCTTTCTTT.